A selection of T cell receptor beta chains follows, all from one sample in a study of T cells of healthy individuals. Via MiXCR, TCRdb re-called the 5' RACE reads, giving one row per CDR3 protein. The sample holds 95,000 to 100,000 distinct CDR3 sequences; approximately 16% are singletons and the top ten take 6.2%. Receptor source: a human donor in good health. CDR3s include the opening cysteine and the closing phenylalanine or tryptophan. A D gene is named only where the DNA matches it firmly. The size entry is marked missing in some rows and otherwise reads once, few, many or a size class.

clone size	D gene	V gene	J gene	CDR3 protein	CDR3 DNA
few	NA	TRBV29-1	TRBJ1-1	CSGGKGAMNTEAFF	TGCAGCGGGGGAAAGGGAGCTATGAACACTGAAGCTTTCTTT
few	NA	TRBV7-2	TRBJ1-1	CASTPPGTPEAFF	TGTGCCAGCACCCCGCCGGGAACTCCTGAAGCTTTCTTT
NA	NA	TRBV28	TRBJ1-1	CASSAPSGPRGAFF	TGTGCCAGCAGCGCCCCCTCCGGCCCCCGGGGAGCTTTCTTT
NA	NA	TRBV29-1	TRBJ2-5	CSVEYTRETQYF	TGCAGCGTTGAATATACTAGGGAGACCCAGTACTTC
many	NA	TRBV27	TRBJ2-3	CASSLFPGTDTQYF	TGTGCCAGCAGTTTATTTCCGGGCACAGATACGCAGTATTTT
NA	NA	TRBV4-3	TRBJ2-1	CASSQDYGGSYNEQFF	TGCGCCAGCAGCCAAGATTACGGGGGCTCCTACAATGAGCAGTTCTTC
few	NA	TRBV4-2	TRBJ1-1	CASSQESFAGADTEAFF	TGTGCCAGCAGCCAAGAATCTTTTGCGGGGGCGGACACTGAAGCTTTCTTT
few	NA	TRBV6-2/TRBV6-3	TRBJ1-1	CASSSWTARAFF	TGTGCCAGCAGTTCCTGGACAGCCCGGGCTTTCTTT
few	NA	TRBV5-1	TRBJ1-2	CASTGADSIDGYTF	TGCGCCAGCACCGGGGCAGACAGTATTGATGGCTACACCTTC
few	TRBD2	TRBV7-2	TRBJ2-1	CASSPRGGGPRSSYNEQFF	TGTGCCAGCAGCCCCAGGGGCGGGGGGCCGAGAAGCTCCTACAATGAGCAGTTCTTC
many	TRBD2	TRBV6-1	TRBJ2-1	CASSLAGLVRDEQFF	TGTGCCAGCTCACTAGCGGGATTGGTCCGCGATGAGCAGTTCTTC
many	NA	TRBV30	TRBJ1-6	CAWSGAWTANNSPLHF	TGTGCCTGGAGTGGGGCTTGGACGGCCAATAATTCACCCCTCCACTTT
many	TRBD1	TRBV5-4	TRBJ1-2	CASSTSGGDRYGYTF	TGTGCCAGCAGCACGTCAGGGGGCGATCGCTATGGCTACACCTTC
many	NA	TRBV12-3/TRBV12-4	TRBJ1-6	CASSPRPVPGSPLHF	TGTGCCAGCAGTCCTCGACCGGTCCCGGGTTCACCCCTCCACTTT
NA	TRBD1	TRBV10-3	TRBJ2-5	CAISETGDPGETQYF	TGTGCCATCAGTGAAACAGGGGATCCGGGGGAGACCCAGTACTTC
NA	NA	TRBV12-3/TRBV12-4	TRBJ2-1	CASTLVSGGPYNEQFF	TGTGCCAGCACCCTGGTTTCGGGGGGCCCCTACAATGAGCAGTTCTTC
few	NA	TRBV5-1	TRBJ1-2	CASSSEDINYGYTF	TGCGCCAGCAGCTCCGAAGACATCAACTATGGCTACACCTTC
NA	TRBD2	TRBV9	TRBJ2-3	CASSVDGGDTQYF	TGTGCCAGCAGCGTAGACGGGGGGGATACGCAGTATTTT
few	TRBD2	TRBV6-5	TRBJ2-1	CASSNRILASYNEQFF	TGTGCCAGCAGCAATCGCATACTAGCGTCCTACAATGAGCAGTTCTTC
NA	TRBD2	TRBV3-1	TRBJ2-3	CASSLISGGQPNTDTQYF	TGTGCCAGCAGTCTCATTAGCGGGGGCCAACCAAACACAGATACGCAGTATTTT
NA	NA	TRBV29-1	TRBJ1-5	CSVSGAPNQPQHF	TGCAGCGTTTCGGGGGCCCCCAATCAGCCCCAGCATTTT
NA	TRBD1	TRBV28	TRBJ2-5	CASSFVKGAIKTQYF	TGTGCCAGCAGTTTTGTTAAGGGGGCCATAAAGACCCAGTACTTC
many	NA	TRBV20-1	TRBJ2-1	CSAQREWSYNEQFF	TGCAGTGCCCAACGGGAGTGGTCCTACAATGAGCAGTTCTTC
few	TRBD1	TRBV5-1	TRBJ1-2	CASRPTGVNYGYTF	TGCGCCAGCCGACCGACAGGGGTTAACTATGGCTACACCTTC
NA	NA	TRBV4-1	TRBJ2-3	CASSYIGARVPTDTQYF	TGCGCCAGCAGCTATATAGGGGCGAGGGTGCCCACAGATACGCAGTATTTT
NA	NA	TRBV6-6	TRBJ1-4	CASSGGAEKLFF	TGTGCCAGCTCCGGGGGGGCGGAAAAACTGTTTTTT
NA	NA	TRBV19	TRBJ1-4	CASSIVAALAEKLFF	TGTGCCAGTAGTATAGTGGCGGCCCTCGCGGAAAAACTGTTTTTT
few	TRBD2	TRBV7-2	TRBJ2-3	CASSFSGAPYTQYF	TGTGCCAGCAGCTTTAGCGGGGCCCCCTATACGCAGTATTTT
few	NA	TRBV25-1	TRBJ1-4	CASSRAKTRKLFF	TGTGCCAGCAGTCGGGCGAAAACTCGAAAACTGTTTTTT
NA	TRBD2	TRBV9	TRBJ2-1	CASSVGPVAGGLSPHNEQFF	TGTGCCAGCAGCGTAGGTCCTGTGGCGGGAGGGCTTTCCCCCCACAATGAGCAGTTCTTC
many	NA	TRBV7-3	TRBJ2-2	CASSFGHNTGELFF	TGTGCCAGCAGCTTTGGACATAACACCGGGGAGCTGTTTTTT
many	NA	TRBV28	TRBJ1-5	CASSLGGSGDQPQHF	TGTGCCAGCAGTTTGGGGGGGAGCGGGGATCAGCCCCAGCATTTT
few	NA	TRBV7-9	TRBJ2-1	CASSLGLQPAWEQFF	TGTGCCAGCAGCTTAGGGCTCCAACCAGCATGGGAACAGTTCTTC
NA	NA	TRBV25-1	TRBJ1-5	CASSPQGYSNQPQHF	TGTGCCAGCAGTCCACAGGGATATAGCAATCAGCCCCAGCATTTT
NA	NA	TRBV4-3	TRBJ1-2	CASSQSRTGSSLYGYNF	TGCGCCAGCAGCCAATCCCGGACGGGAAGTTCCCTCTATGGCTACAACTTC
NA	NA	TRBV5-1	TRBJ1-6	CASSLLQKNSPLHF	TGCGCCAGCAGCTTGCTACAGAAAAATTCACCCCTCCACTTT
many	TRBD2	TRBV28	TRBJ2-1	CASSSARAGRARSYNEQFF	TGTGCCAGCAGCTCCGCCAGGGCCGGGAGGGCCAGGTCCTACAATGAGCAGTTCTTC
few	NA	TRBV4-1	TRBJ2-3	CASSRLGTDTQYF	TGCGCCAGCAGCCGGCTGGGAACAGATACGCAGTATTTT
NA	TRBD2	TRBV10-3	TRBJ2-1	CAISQTSSFYNEQFF	TGTGCCATCAGCCAGACTAGCTCCTTTTACAATGAGCAGTTCTTC
many	TRBD1	TRBV12-3/TRBV12-4	TRBJ1-4	CASSSYRDRWGKLFF	TGTGCCAGCAGCTCCTACAGGGACAGGTGGGGAAAACTGTTTTTT
few	NA	TRBV29-1	TRBJ2-5	CSVELSDQETQYF	TGCAGCGTTGAGCTGTCAGACCAAGAGACCCAGTACTTC
many	NA	TRBV12-3/TRBV12-4	TRBJ2-4	CASSLLGGTKNIQYF	TGTGCCAGCAGTTTATTAGGGGGAACCAAAAACATTCAGTACTTC
many	TRBD1	TRBV20-1	TRBJ2-4	CSASEGALAKNIQYF	TGCAGTGCTAGTGAGGGGGCCTTGGCCAAAAACATTCAGTACTTC
NA	TRBD2	TRBV5-5	TRBJ2-3	CASSGWGGRPQGDTDTQYF	TGTGCCAGCAGCGGATGGGGCGGGAGACCCCAAGGAGACACAGATACGCAGTATTTT
few	NA	TRBV5-4	TRBJ2-7	CASSFGDYEQYF	TGTGCCAGCAGCTTTGGGGACTACGAGCAGTACTTC
many	NA	TRBV10-3	TRBJ2-7	CAISEGIASYEQYF	TGTGCCATCAGTGAAGGGATAGCGTCCTACGAGCAGTACTTC
many	NA	TRBV29-1	TRBJ2-5	CSAGPETQYF	TGCAGCGCCGGTCCCGAGACCCAGTACTTC
NA	TRBD1	TRBV19	TRBJ1-5	CASTSTRDSRNQPQHF	TGTGCCAGTACCTCCACTCGGGACAGTCGGAATCAGCCCCAGCATTTT
few	TRBD2	TRBV7-2	TRBJ2-5	CASSLALADQYF	TGTGCCAGCAGCTTAGCCCTAGCGGACCAGTACTTC
many	TRBD1	TRBV10-3	TRBJ2-7	CAISAAGTGHNEQYF	TGTGCCATCAGTGCGGCCGGGACAGGTCACAACGAGCAGTACTTC
few	TRBD1	TRBV7-9	TRBJ1-2	CASSLGTGSFHGYTF	TGTGCCAGCAGCCTGGGGACAGGAAGTTTCCATGGCTACACCTTC
NA	NA	TRBV20-1	TRBJ1-4	CSARGTNEKLFF	TGCAGTGCTAGGGGGACTAATGAAAAACTGTTTTTT
NA	TRBD2	TRBV20-1	TRBJ2-5	CSAMGLAETQYF	TGCAGTGCTATGGGACTAGCGGAGACCCAGTACTTC
many	NA	TRBV7-2	TRBJ1-5	CASTKLRGQPQHF	TGTGCCAGCACGAAACTCAGAGGACAGCCCCAGCATTTT